These 32 T cell receptor beta chains were all obtained from the same sample, sequenced in a study of regulatory T cells in long-lasting Graves disease. Construction of the TCR beta libraries employed iRepertoire HTBI primers in conjunction with Arm-PCR of CDR3 regions. One entry per CDR3 protein results from TCRdb running MiXCR on the multiplex PCR reads. The sample holds 350,000 to 500,000 distinct CDR3 sequences, 21% seen once. Time point described: persistent/refractory GD, antithyroid drugs over 5 years with positive TRAb. TCR sequences were obtained from RNA taken from PBMCs. Sequenced here: peripheral blood mononuclear cells (PBMCs), sampled when the disease was refractory, from a patient treated with antithyroid drugs. Every receptor here comes from a female donor with Graves disease.

In this sample, this clonotype turned up many times. The chain uses TRBV6-2 or TRBV6-3 and TRBJ1-5; 10 nucleotides match TRBD1. CDR1 is MNHEY and CDR2 is SVGEGT in the germline V gene. The trim removed 6 bases at V and 6 bases at J, leaving 5 bases unmatched. CDR3 length: 14 amino acids. The CDR3 reads CASSETGGRQPQHF. The CDR3 DNA sequence: TGTGCCAGCAGCGAGACAGGGGGCCGTCAGCCCCAGCATTTT.

The V call is TRBV20-1, the J call TRBJ1-1; D is possibly TRBD1 (5 bases). The CDR3 runs 14 residues. Germline CDR1 and CDR2: DFQATT and SNEGSKA (reference sequence). CDR3 loop: CSGTEPDRDPAAFF. CDR3 DNA: TGCAGCGGCACCGAACCCGACCGGGACCCCGCGGCTTTCTTT.

The chain recombines TRBV27 with TRBJ2-1; 9 nucleotides align to TRBD1. Unmatched junction bases numbered 5, after V lost 0 bases and J lost 8 bases. CDR1 and CDR2 (germline): MNHEY, SMNVEV (reference sequence). This CDR3 is built from 15 residues. The CDR3 spells CASSLSGTGRDEQFF. CDR3 nucleotide sequence: TGTGCCAGCAGTTTATCCGGGACAGGGAGGGATGAGCAGTTCTTC.

The rearrangement joins TRBV28 to TRBJ2-1; D not resolved. Germline CDR1 MDHEN, CDR2 SYDVKM. The germline V and J ends were trimmed by 3 bases and 9 bases, with 9 bases remaining between them. CDR3 size: 12 residues. The CDR3 DNA reads TGTGCCAGCAGTTTTTTGGGCCCTGAGCAGTTCTTC. Protein: CASSFLGPEQFF.

In regard to this clonotype: A far larger clone is only one base removed, so a read error is likely. The chain employs TRBV27 and TRBJ1-5; no definite D call. The CDR3 is 13 residues long. Germline CDR1 MNHEY, CDR2 SMNVEV (reference sequence). Here the CDR3 DNA reads TGTGTCAGCAGTTTACAGAGCAATCAGCCCCAGCATTTT. Amino acid sequence: CVSSLQSNQPQHF.

Ten or more counts support this clonotype. The chain links TRBV6-2 or TRBV6-3 to TRBJ1-1; D is unclear. The CDR3 is made up of 15 amino acids. V lost 2 bases, J lost 5 bases, and 15 bases lay in between. Germline V gene data show CDR1 as MNHEY and CDR2 as SVGEGT. CDR3 protein: CASSYKFGRGTEAFF. The CDR3 DNA reads as TGTGCCAGCAGTTACAAATTCGGGCGGGGAACTGAAGCTTTCTTT.

The V gene is TRBV30, the J gene TRBJ2-2; tentative D call: TRBD2 (5 bases). Germline CDR1 reads GTSNPN; CDR2 reads SVGIG (reference sequence). The V and J ends lost 1 base and 3 bases respectively, with 12 bases between them. This CDR3 has 15 amino acids. DNA of the CDR3: TGTGCCTGGAGTGCTCTAGATAGCGACACCGGGGAGCTGTTTTTT. It yields the protein CAWSALDSDTGELFF.

V usage is TRBV19 and J usage is TRBJ2-2, with 9 bases identical to TRBD1. Germline V lookup: CDR1 LNHDA, CDR2 SQIVND (reference sequence). With 7 bases clipped from V and 5 bases from J, the junction kept 8 bases outside the gene matches. This CDR3 region has 15 residues. CDR3: CASTTGQGLTGELFF. CDR3 DNA: TGTGCCAGTACCACGGGACAGGGTTTAACCGGGGAGCTGTTTTTT.

This clonotype occurred a few times. The gene calls are TRBV30 and TRBJ2-5; D is unresolved. CDR1 is GTSNPN and CDR2 is SVGIG in the germline V gene (reference sequence). The V and J ends lost 0 bases and 5 bases respectively, with 16 bases between them. This CDR3 has 15 amino acids. CDR3 coding DNA: TGTGCCTGGAGTGTACGTACAGTGCCGTTTGAGACCCAGTACTTC. It codes for CAWSVRTVPFETQYF.

Many counts were recorded for this clonotype. The chain carries TRBV6-1 and TRBJ1-1, with a weak D call TRBD1 (6 bases). Germline CDR1 is MNHNS and CDR2 is SASEGT. The CDR3 length is 14 residues. V was cut by 8 bases and J by 0 bases, with 13 bases left in between. In DNA form, the CDR3 reads TGTGCCAGCGCGGGGGGCTGGGTGAACACTGAAGCTTTCTTT. It specifies CASAGGWVNTEAFF.

The genes are TRBV7-3 and TRBJ1-2; 7 bases align to TRBD1. The CDR3 length is 15 residues. Germline V lookup: CDR1 SGHTA, CDR2 FQGTGA. V lost 0 bases to trimming and J lost 1 base; unmatched junction nucleotides: 2. The DNA for the CDR3 is TGTGCCAGCAGCTTAACAGGGGGCCATAACTATGGCTACACCTTC. Translation: CASSLTGGHNYGYTF. The whole variable domain, filled in from reference TRBV7-3 and TRBJ1-2, reads GAGVSQTPSNKVTEKGKYVELRCDPISGHTALYWYRQSLGQGPEFLIYFQGTGAADDSGLPNDRFFAVRPEGSVSTLKIQRTERGDSAVYLCASSLTGGHNYGYTFGSGTRLTVV.

The sample holds many counts of this clonotype. This chain links TRBV28 with TRBJ2-7; D may be TRBD1 or TRBD2 (5 bases each). Looked up from germline, CDR1 is MDHEN and CDR2 is SYDVKM. V was shortened by 2 bases and J by 0 bases, with 11 bases between the two germline ends. The CDR3 extends over 15 amino acids. This CDR3 is CASSLTGQDSYEQYF. The CDR3 DNA sequence: TGTGCCAGCAGTTTAACGGGGCAGGACTCCTACGAGCAGTACTTC. The full variable domain, completed using reference TRBV28 and TRBJ2-7, is DVKVTQSSRYLVKRTGEKVFLECVQDMDHENMFWYRQDPGLGLRLIYFSYDVKMKEKGDIPEGYSVSREKKERFSLILESASTNQTSMYLCASSLTGQDSYEQYFGPGTRLTVT.

In its sample, this clonotype was seen many times. CDR3 residues: CASSSLAGGYEQYF. Written as DNA, the CDR3 is TGTGCCAGCAGTTCTCTAGCGGGAGGGTACGAGCAGTACTTC. The V call is TRBV27, the J call TRBJ2-7, with 12 bases that match TRBD2. CDR1 and CDR2 from the germline V gene are MNHEY and SMNVEV (reference sequence). The CDR3 has 14 amino acids. V shed 4 bases and J 4 bases; nucleotides not matched to a gene: 2.

The V and J genes are TRBV7-9 and TRBJ2-3; 12 nucleotides align to TRBD2. Germline V gene data show CDR1 as SEHNR and CDR2 as FQNEAQ (reference sequence). The CDR3 extends over 14 amino acids. Trimming took 8 bases from V and 6 from J; bases not matched to a gene: 6. For the CDR3, the DNA is TGTGCCAGCCTGACTAGCGGGAGTGCTGATACGCAGTATTTT. It specifies CASLTSGSADTQYF.

V and J are TRBV30 and TRBJ1-5, with D unclear. The CDR3 has 13 residues. The V gene lost 0 bases and the J gene lost 3 bases, with 6 bases spanning the gap. CDR1 and CDR2 (germline): GTSNPN, SVGIG (reference sequence). For the CDR3, the DNA is TGTGCCTGGAGTGTAGTGACCAATCAGCCCCAGCATTTT. This sequence encodes CAWSVVTNQPQHF.

A note on this clonotype: A much larger clone lies one base from this, so it may be a read error. Since the CDR3 does not end with the conserved phenylalanine or tryptophan, this likely comes from a read error. The chain links TRBV20-1 to TRBJ2-4; TRBD2 aligns across 10 bases. The closer fit of TRBJ2-7 to the DNA end suggests the J call may be wrong. The CDR3 runs 13 residues. Germline CDR1 reads DFQATT; CDR2 reads SNEGSKA (reference sequence). The CDR3, as DNA: TGCAGTGCTATAAGCGGGAGGGAGGTCGAGCAGTACTCC. It is translated as CSAISGREVEQYS.

There are many counts of this clonotype. The CDR3 sequence is CASSLDRPYSYEQYF. The CDR3 DNA is TGTGCCAGCAGCTTAGATCGACCTTACTCCTACGAGCAGTACTTC. The gene calls are TRBV11-1 and TRBJ2-7; no definite D call. CDR1 is SGHAT and CDR2 is FQDESV in the germline V gene (reference sequence). The CDR3 totals 15 residues. Deletions cut 1 base from V and 0 bases from J, with 10 bases between.

The sample holds many counts of this clonotype. CDR3 amino acids: CSARDGNRPSYEQYF. CDR3 in DNA: TGCAGTGCTAGAGATGGAAACAGGCCCTCCTACGAGCAGTACTTC. This sequence joins TRBV20-1 and TRBJ2-7; D possibly corresponds to TRBD1 (5 bases). CDR1 and CDR2 (germline): DFQATT, SNEGSKA (reference sequence). Trimming left V 0 bases short and J 0 bases short, with 12 bases between. This CDR3 spans 15 amino acids.

This clonotype was seen repeatedly, ten times or more. The chain links TRBV7-3 to TRBJ1-1; the D is unclear. The CDR3 consists of 13 residues. V was trimmed by 3 bases and J by 3 bases, leaving 8 bases between them. Germline V gene lookup returns CDR1 SGHTA and CDR2 FQGTGA. The CDR3 DNA follows: TGTGCCAGCAGCTTTTGGAGGGACACTGAAGCTTTCTTT. Translated, it gives CASSFWRDTEAFF.

This clonotype was picked up one time. This clone may be a read error of a much larger clone one base away. The DNA for the CDR3 is TGCAGTGCCAGACCGACAGGGACCAAAAACATTCAGTACTTC. Its translation: CSARPTGTKNIQYF. The chain carries TRBV20-1 and TRBJ2-4; 7 bases agree with TRBD1. The length of the CDR3 is 14 residues. Trimming cost V 6 bases and J 2 bases; bases outside gene matches: 7. Germline values: CDR1 DFQATT, CDR2 SNEGSKA (reference sequence).

This clonotype was picked up one time. Being one base from a much bigger clone, this may be a read error. This CDR3 fails to terminate in the conserved phenylalanine or tryptophan, so it likely reflects a read error. This rearrangement joins TRBV27 to TRBJ2-7, with D possibly matching TRBD2 (6 bases). V was cut by 9 bases and J by 2 bases, with 17 bases left in between. Germline V CDR1 and CDR2: MNHEY, SMNVEV (reference sequence). The CDR3 spans 14 residues. The CDR3 loop reads CASGWGESAYEQYS. The CDR3 DNA sequence: TGTGCCAGTGGGTGGGGGGAGTCCGCCTACGAGCAGTACTCC.

In this sample, this clonotype turned up many times. The rearrangement uses TRBV20-1 and TRBJ1-4; tentatively, D is TRBD1 (5 bases). V shed 5 bases and J shed 0 bases, with 22 bases lying between them. The germline V gene has CDR1 DFQATT and CDR2 SNEGSKA (reference sequence). The CDR3 loop spans 18 amino acids. CDR3 loop: CSAEGRPTAHTTNEKLFF. CDR3 DNA: TGCAGTGCTGAGGGGCGGCCGACAGCGCACACAACTAATGAAAAACTGTTTTTT.

This chain connects TRBV11-2 to TRBJ2-1, with 8 nucleotides matching TRBD1. Per the germline V gene, CDR1 is SGHAT and CDR2 is FQNNGV. The ends lost 4 bases at V and 7 bases at J; junction bases unmatched: 12. CDR3 length: 16 residues. CDR3 DNA sequence: TGTGCCAGCAGCTCGATCGGCCCCAGGGGGCGGAATGAGCAGTTCTTC. It specifies CASSSIGPRGRNEQFF.

This clonotype has more than one count but fewer than ten. The chain employs TRBV6-9 and TRBJ2-7; 8 bases fit TRBD1. Looked up from germline, CDR1 is MNHGY and CDR2 is SVAAGI. V trimming: 4 bases; J trimming: 3 bases; junction bases outside the gene matches: 5. This CDR3 is 14 amino acids long. The CDR3 nucleotides are TGTGCCAGCAGTTCCACGACAGGGGACTACGAGCAGTACTTC. It codes for CASSSTTGDYEQYF.

This chain joins TRBV6-1 and TRBJ2-2; 7 bases align to TRBD1. This CDR3 has 16 residues. V was pared by 4 bases and J by 1 base, with 6 bases of the junction left unmatched. The germline V gene has CDR1 MNHNS and CDR2 SASEGT. The CDR3 DNA follows: TGTGCCAGCAGTGCGAGAGGGACAGAGAACACCGGGGAGCTGTTTTTT. This codes for CASSARGTENTGELFF.

The V and J genes are TRBV20-1 and TRBJ2-2, with D possibly matching TRBD1 (7 bases). CDR3 length: 13 residues. Germline-derived CDR1 and CDR2 are DFQATT and SNEGSKA (reference sequence). V shed 3 bases and J shed 6 bases, with 11 bases lying between them. The CDR3 here is CSAREGAAGELFF. CDR3 sequence (DNA): TGCAGTGCTAGGGAGGGGGCCGCCGGGGAGCTGTTTTTT.

As regards this clonotype: A much bigger clone sits one base away, suggesting this may be a read error. V and J are TRBV20-1 and TRBJ1-1; 8 bases match TRBD1. With 6 bases clipped from V and 4 bases from J, the junction kept 7 bases outside the gene matches. The CDR3 consists of 13 residues. CDR1 and CDR2 from the germline V gene are DFQATT and SNEGSKA (reference sequence). DNA of the CDR3: TGCAGTGCCTGGACAGGGATGAGCACTGAAGCTTTCTTT. It yields the protein CSAWTGMSTEAFF.

This clonotype has just one count. The chain joins TRBV2 to TRBJ2-7, with D unclear. This CDR3 has 11 amino acids. The V gene's germline CDR1 is SNHLY and CDR2 FYNNEI. V dropped 8 bases and J dropped 5 bases, with 10 bases sitting between them. CDR3 region: CASSVCDEQYF. The CDR3 DNA is TGTGCCAGCTCCGTCTGCGACGAGCAGTACTTC.

This clonotype was observed many times. The chain couples TRBV28 to TRBJ1-3, with TRBD1 as a possible D gene (6 bases). The CDR3 is made up of 16 amino acids. V was shortened by 5 bases and J by 0 bases, with 14 bases between the two germline ends. CDR1 and CDR2 from the germline V gene are MDHEN and SYDVKM. CDR3 protein: CASSPSDRHSGNTIYF. Here the CDR3 DNA reads TGTGCCAGCAGTCCCTCCGACAGGCACTCTGGAAACACCATATATTTT.

This clonotype was observed at least ten times. The V and J genes are TRBV7-8 and TRBJ2-2, with D unresolved. Germline V gene data show CDR1 as SGHVS and CDR2 as FQNEAQ. This CDR3 has 12 amino acids. V was pared by 1 base and J by 7 bases, with 4 bases between. The CDR3 bases are TGTGCCAGCAGCTTAGTGGTCGGGGAGCTGTTTTTT. It translates to CASSLVVGELFF. The full variable domain, its missing parts supplied by reference TRBV7-8 and TRBJ2-2, is GAGVSQSPRYKVAKRGQDVALRCDPISGHVSLFWYQQALGQGPEFLTYFQNEAQLDKSGLPSDRFFAERPEGSVSTLKIQRTQQEDSAVYLCASSLVVGELFFGEGSRLTVL.

The chain couples TRBV25-1 to TRBJ2-3; D remains ambiguous. CDR3 length: 14 amino acids. Trimming removed 0 bases from V and 0 bases from J, with 4 bases in between. Germline V lookup: CDR1 MGHDK, CDR2 SYGVNS. The CDR3 protein is CASSEYDSTDTQYF. The CDR3 nucleotides are TGTGCCAGCAGTGAATACGATAGCACAGATACGCAGTATTTT.

This clonotype was seen ten or more times. The V and J genes are TRBV11-3 and TRBJ2-5; 10 bases align to TRBD1. Germline V gene sequence: CDR1 SGHNT, CDR2 YENEEA. The CDR3 runs to 17 residues. The V segment lost 1 base and the J segment 4 bases; nucleotides outside the gene matches: 9. CDR3 protein: CASSLGGPGQGRETQYF. CDR3 sequence (DNA): TGTGCCAGCAGCTTAGGGGGACCGGGACAGGGGAGAGAGACCCAGTACTTC.